This T cell receptor (beta chain) was documented in a study of tumor-infiltrating lymphocytes in localized non-small cell lung cancer. Overall study findings and caveats: TCRbeta sequencing showed higher T cell infiltration in tumors than uninvolved lung.

Measured with immunoSEQ multiplex PCR; TCRdb has only the in-frame clones, and not every one. The sample lists roughly 12,000 clones, 75% to 80% occurring once. On this clone: Its antigen is unidentified.

The CDR3 spans 12 residues. The V gene lost 11 bases and the J gene lost 6 bases, with 14 bases spanning the gap. Germline V gene lookup returns CDR1 MNHNY and CDR2 SVGAGI (reference sequence). The receptor was isolated from a human donor with non-small cell lung cancer. Sequencing used uninvolved lung tissue not adjacent to the tumor. This chain connects TRBV6-6 to TRBJ1-5, with D tentatively TRBD1 (6 bases). CDR3: CAGGRGPQPQHF. In DNA form, the CDR3 reads TGTGCCGGGGGCCGGGGGCCTCAGCCCCAGCATTTT.